The 21 T cell receptor beta chains listed next were all sequenced from one sample in a study of T cell responses to AZD1222 COVID-19 vaccine. Libraries were prepared by immunoSEQ multiplex PCR; TCRdb keeps only in-frame clonotypes and omits some of them. The sample lists 80,000 to 100,000 clones, around 90% seen once, with 11% in the top ten. Sample: peripheral blood, taken 28 days after the second AZD1222 dose. These receptors all stem from an adult who received the AZD1222 COVID-19 vaccine.

V is TRBV2 and J is TRBJ1-6, with 8 bases identical to TRBD1. This CDR3 is 17 amino acids long. Germline assignment: CDR1 SNHLY and CDR2 FYNNEI. The V gene end was trimmed by 4 bases and the J gene end by 5 bases; junction bases not matched to a gene: 10. CDR3 bases: TGTGCCAGCAGTGGTTCAGGGGGCGGCCCTGATAATTCACCCCTCCACTTT. Encoded protein: CASSGSGGGPDNSPLHF.

The chain links TRBV5-1 to TRBJ2-7; 13 nucleotides line up with TRBD2. J was trimmed by 5 bases and V by 4 bases; bases with no gene match: 6. The CDR3 covers 15 residues. CDR1 and CDR2 from the germline V gene are SGHRS and YFSETQ. In DNA form, the CDR3 reads TGCGCCAGCAGCCACGGACTAGCGGGAGCCAACGAGCAGTACTTC. It is translated as CASSHGLAGANEQYF.

V is TRBV2 and J is TRBJ1-2, with 12 bases identical to TRBD1. This CDR3 is 15 amino acids long. CDR1 SNHLY and CDR2 FYNNEI come from the germline V gene. V shed 3 bases, J shed 4 bases, and the junction held 3 bases outside the gene matches. As DNA, the CDR3 is TGTGCCAGCAGTGATCCGGGACAGGGGGCCTATGGCTACACCTTC. This translates into CASSDPGQGAYGYTF.

The V and J genes are TRBV18 and TRBJ2-1; D gene ambiguous. This CDR3 spans 12 amino acids. V lost 6 bases and J 10 bases, leaving 13 bases between the germline ends. Germline lookup yields CDR1 KGHSH and CDR2 LQKENI. The CDR3 nucleotides are TGTGCCAGCTCCGTCCCAGCTAGGGAGCAGTTCTTC. It codes for CASSVPAREQFF.

The chain employs TRBV6-5 and TRBJ1-4; a possible D gene is TRBD1 (5 bases). This CDR3 contains 15 residues. V lost 0 bases, J lost 0 bases, and 5 bases lay in between. Germline V gene data show CDR1 as MNHEY and CDR2 as SVGAGI. The CDR3, as DNA: TGTGCCAGCAGTTACTCAGGGGCAACTAATGAAAAACTGTTTTTT. Its protein product is CASSYSGATNEKLFF.

The V gene is TRBV6-5, the J gene TRBJ2-2; D not resolved. Between the trimmed V and J ends, which lost 4 bases and 4 bases, there was a span of 10 bases. The CDR3 is made up of 14 amino acids. Germline values: CDR1 MNHEY, CDR2 SVGAGI. The CDR3 sequence is CASSFVWGTGELFF. The CDR3, as DNA: TGTGCCAGCAGTTTTGTTTGGGGCACCGGGGAGCTGTTTTTT.

The chain couples TRBV6-1 to TRBJ1-2; the D is unclear. The V end lost 1 base, the J end lost 4 bases, and 7 bases lay between the germline ends. This CDR3 is 13 amino acids long. Germline lookup yields CDR1 MNHNS and CDR2 SASEGT. The CDR3 is CASSEGRPYGYTF. CDR3 bases: TGTGCCAGCAGTGAAGGCAGACCCTATGGCTACACCTTC.

The chain couples TRBV10-3 to TRBJ1-2; no firm D call. The CDR3 is 17 residues long. Deletions cut 2 bases from V and 4 bases from J, with 20 bases between. Germline CDR1 reads ENHRY; CDR2 reads SYGVKD. CDR3 loop: CAISEILALSQSYGYTF. CDR3 DNA sequence: TGTGCCATCAGTGAGATTCTGGCCTTGAGTCAAAGCTATGGCTACACCTTC.

The J gene is TRBJ2-3, the V gene TRBV28, with D perhaps matching TRBD2 (5 bases). CDR1 is MDHEN, CDR2 SYDVKM, per germline. V gave up 8 bases and J gave up 2 bases, with 11 bases separating them. The CDR3 is 13 residues long. For the CDR3, the DNA is TGTGCCAGCTTACAAGCGGCCACAGATACGCAGTATTTT. Amino acids: CASLQAATDTQYF.

This chain links TRBV19 with TRBJ2-3; D possibly corresponds to TRBD1 (6 bases). Deletions cut 4 bases from V and 3 bases from J, with 14 bases between. Germline CDR1 and CDR2: LNHDA and SQIVND (reference sequence). The length of the CDR3 is 15 residues. The CDR3 DNA follows: TGTGCCAGTAGTACCCAGGGGCGGAGAACAGATACGCAGTATTTT. Its translation is CASSTQGRRTDTQYF.

This clone came up a few times. V is TRBV20-1 and J is TRBJ1-5; D gene uncertain. Trimming removed 3 bases at V and 0 bases at J, with 9 bases between. Germline CDR1 DFQATT, CDR2 SNEGSKA (reference sequence). The CDR3 extends over 14 amino acids. The CDR3: CSASQGYSNQPQHF. In DNA form, the CDR3 reads TGCAGTGCTAGTCAAGGGTATAGCAATCAGCCCCAGCATTTT.

In nucleotides, the CDR3 is TGTGCCAGCAGCGTAGGGTCTGGGGCCGGGGTGGAGACCCAGTACTTC. Protein: CASSVGSGAGVETQYF. The chain is built from TRBV9 and TRBJ2-5; TRBD1 or TRBD2 may be the D gene (5 bases each). The length of the CDR3 is 16 residues. Looked up from germline, CDR1 is SGDLS and CDR2 is YYNGEE. The V end was cut by 0 bases, the J end by 5 bases, with 17 bases between.

The rearrangement joins TRBV7-3 to TRBJ2-1; TRBD2 matches at 7 bases. The germline gives CDR1 SGHTA, CDR2 FQGTGA. Trimming removed 9 bases from V and 9 bases from J; junction bases left unmatched: 8. This CDR3 region has 12 residues. CDR3 sequence (DNA): TGTGCCAGTGGACTAGAGCTCGCTGAGCAGTTCTTC. Its translation is CASGLELAEQFF.

This clone was seen a few times. The V gene is TRBV28, the J gene TRBJ1-2; no clear D gene. Germline CDR1 is MDHEN and CDR2 is SYDVKM. The CDR3 contains 13 residues. Deletions cut 6 bases from V and 8 bases from J, with 16 bases between. The CDR3 DNA follows: TGTGCCAGCAGACCACCGAGCAGCTACGGCTACACCTTC. This translates into CASRPPSSYGYTF.

The chain uses TRBV18 and TRBJ1-1; the D is unclear. Looked up from germline, CDR1 is KGHSH and CDR2 is LQKENI. This CDR3 spans 13 amino acids. Trimming took off 3 bases at V and 1 base at J, with 6 bases between the two ends. The CDR3 nucleotides are TGTGCCAGCTCACCTTTCGGGAACACTGAAGCTTTCTTT. It codes for CASSPFGNTEAFF.

The chain combines TRBV19 with TRBJ1-5, with unresolved D. CDR3 length: 16 amino acids. Germline V gene data show CDR1 as LNHDA and CDR2 as SQIVND (reference sequence). V lost 5 bases and J 0 bases, leaving 14 bases between the germline ends. For the CDR3, the DNA is TGTGCCAGTAGTCCGGGCCCGGGGTATAGCAATCAGCCCCAGCATTTT. It is translated as CASSPGPGYSNQPQHF.

V and J are TRBV2 and TRBJ2-1; 7 nucleotides match TRBD2. The CDR3 spans 16 residues. CDR1 SNHLY and CDR2 FYNNEI come from the germline V gene. V trimming: 7 bases; J trimming: 0 bases; junction bases outside the gene matches: 9. The CDR3 DNA sequence: TGTGCCAGCACGGCTAGCGGTCCTAGCTCCTACAATGAGCAGTTCTTC. Its translation is CASTASGPSSYNEQFF.

The J gene is TRBJ1-2, the V gene TRBV24-1; 10 bases align to TRBD1. The ends lost 5 bases at V and 8 bases at J; junction bases unmatched: 10. The CDR3 length is 15 residues. Per germline, CDR1 KGHDR and CDR2 SFDVKD. The CDR3 DNA sequence: TGTGCCACCAGTGGCCCGGGACAGGGGTCGGACGGCTACACCTTC. Translating it yields CATSGPGQGSDGYTF.

The chain uses TRBV24-1 and TRBJ2-7, with TRBD1 matching 11 bases. The CDR3 has 15 residues. The germline V gene has CDR1 KGHDR and CDR2 SFDVKD. V shed 3 bases and J 5 bases; nucleotides not matched to a gene: 5. The DNA for the CDR3 is TGTGCCACCAGTGATCCCGGGACAGGGGGGAACGAGCAGTACTTC. Its translation is CATSDPGTGGNEQYF.

This clone has just one count. The J gene is TRBJ1-2, the V gene TRBV18; no clear D. The CDR3 is made up of 13 amino acids. The V end was cut by 0 bases, the J end by 6 bases, with 8 bases between. Germline CDR1 and CDR2: KGHSH and LQKENI. The chain's CDR3 is CASSPPKENGYTF. The CDR3 DNA follows: TGTGCCAGCTCACCACCGAAAGAGAATGGCTACACCTTC. The full variable domain, in which reference TRBV18 and TRBJ1-2 provide the parts outside the CDR3, is NAGVMQNPRHLVRRRGQEARLRCSPMKGHSHVYWYRQLPEEGLKFMVYLQKENIIDESGMPKERFSAEFPKEGPSILRIQQVVRGDSAAYFCASSPPKENGYTFGSGTRLTVV.

The rearrangement links TRBV19 to TRBJ2-3, with TRBD2 as a possible D gene (6 bases). V shed 8 bases and J shed 0 bases, with 9 bases lying between them. Germline V lookup: CDR1 LNHDA, CDR2 SQIVND (reference sequence). This CDR3 comprises 13 residues. CDR3 in amino acids: CASRGTSTDTQYF. CDR3 in DNA: TGTGCCAGTCGCGGGACCAGCACAGATACGCAGTATTTT. Complete variable domain (other parts from reference TRBV19 and TRBJ2-3): DGGITQSPKYLFRKEGQNVTLSCEQNLNHDAMYWYRQDPGQGLRLIYYSQIVNDFQKGDIAEGYSVSREKKESFPLTVTSAQKNPTAFYLCASRGTSTDTQYFGPGTRLTVL.